The next 29 T cell receptor beta chains were all read from a single sample in a study of read filtering for tumor transcriptome and immune sequencing. From approximately 430 ng of RNA, a library with molecular barcoded alpha/delta and beta/gamma adaptors was made. TCRdb re-analysed the reads in MiXCR, keeping a single row per CDR3 protein. The table records some 120,000 distinct CDR3 sequences, over 10% of them present only once. The sequenced sample was a population of CD138-negative cells sorted from bone marrow. Receptors originate from a donor over 35 with multiple myeloma.

This clonotype was recorded many times. The J gene is TRBJ2-6, the V gene TRBV5-1, with D perhaps TRBD1 (5 bases). Germline loops: CDR1 SGHRS, CDR2 YFSETQ. V shed 0 bases and J shed 0 bases, with 10 bases lying between them. The length of the CDR3 is 17 residues. CDR3 nucleotide sequence: TGCGCCAGCAGCTTGGAAGGACAACCCTCTGGGGCCAACGTCCTGACTTTC. Amino acids: CASSLEGQPSGANVLTF.

There are many counts of this clonotype. The V call is TRBV28, the J call TRBJ2-1, with TRBD2 matching over 9 bases. J lost 5 bases, V lost 7 bases, and 6 bases had no gene match. The CDR3 is 14 amino acids. Per germline, CDR1 MDHEN and CDR2 SYDVKM. CDR3 in amino acids: CASMTAGGNNEQFF. CDR3 in DNA: TGTGCCAGCATGACAGCGGGAGGAAACAATGAGCAGTTCTTC.

This clonotype is medium-sized (0.01 to 0.1%) within its sample. The chain employs TRBV7-6 and TRBJ2-1; 8 bases match TRBD2. Trimming took 5 bases from V and 0 from J; bases not matched to a gene: 6. This CDR3 is built from 16 residues. The germline V gene encodes CDR1 SGHVS and CDR2 FNYEAQ. CDR3 in amino acids: CASSDRLASSYNEQFF. Written as DNA, the CDR3 is TGTGCCAGCAGCGATCGACTAGCGAGCTCCTACAATGAGCAGTTCTTC. The variable domain in full, with the rest retrieved from reference TRBV7-6 and TRBJ2-1, is GAGVSQSPRYKVTKRGQDVALRCDPISGHVSLYWYRQALGQGPEFLTYFNYEAQQDKSGLPNDRFSAERPEGSISTLTIQRTEQRDSAMYRCASSDRLASSYNEQFFGPGTRLTVL.

The chain joins TRBV14 to TRBJ2-7; no clear D. Trimming took 3 bases from V and 6 from J, leaving 12 bases between them. Germline V lookup: CDR1 SGHDN, CDR2 FVKESK. The CDR3 sequence is 13 residues long. The CDR3 reads CASSQALVGEQYF. CDR3 bases: TGTGCCAGCAGCCAGGCTTTAGTAGGCGAGCAGTACTTC.

This clonotype was seen at least ten times. The chain recombines TRBV20-1 with TRBJ1-2, with TRBD1 as a possible D gene (5 bases). The CDR3 is 17 residues long. The germline V gene encodes CDR1 DFQATT and CDR2 SNEGSKA (reference sequence). V lost 2 bases, J lost 3 bases, and 22 bases lay in between. The CDR3 region has the DNA TGCAGTGCTAGAATGGGGCAGGGTGGTCGTTCTGACTATGGCTACACCTTC. This codes for CSARMGQGGRSDYGYTF.

This clonotype has a count of ten or more. The chain joins TRBV12-3 or TRBV12-4 to TRBJ1-1; D is unresolved. Trimming left V 3 bases short and J 1 base short, with 6 bases between. The CDR3 sequence is 13 residues long. In DNA form, the CDR3 reads TGTGCCAGCAGTTTGGTAAAGAACACTGAAGCTTTCTTT. It specifies CASSLVKNTEAFF.

This chain links TRBV2 with TRBJ2-2; 8 positions match TRBD1. Trimming took 8 bases from V and 1 from J; bases not matched to a gene: 9. Per the germline V gene, CDR1 is SNHLY and CDR2 is FYNNEI. This CDR3 contains 16 residues. The CDR3 is CASQERDRGNTGELFF. The DNA of the CDR3 is TGTGCCAGCCAAGAGCGAGACAGGGGGAACACCGGGGAGCTGTTTTTT.

This clonotype was counted many times. Here the CDR3 reads CSATLNRVNSYEQYF. DNA for the CDR3: TGCAGTGCTACCCTCAACAGGGTTAACTCCTACGAGCAGTACTTC. The chain recombines TRBV20-1 with TRBJ2-7, with D possibly TRBD1 on 6 matching bases. CDR1 is DFQATT and CDR2 is SNEGSKA in the germline V gene (reference sequence). The CDR3 runs 15 residues. The V gene lost 4 bases and the J gene lost 0 bases, with 16 bases spanning the gap.

On this clonotype itself: At one end, the junction sequence differs from germline, possibly due to a read error. This chain joins TRBV7-2 and TRBJ1-1; no reliable D call. Germline lookup yields CDR1 SGHTA and CDR2 FQGNSA. This CDR3 spans 14 amino acids. CDR3: CASSYYRLNAEAFF. The DNA for the CDR3 is TGTGCCAGCAGCTACTATAGGTTGAACGCTGAAGCTTTCTTT.

As regards this clonotype: This clone may be a read error of a much larger clone one base away. The chain is built from TRBV18 and TRBJ2-3, with TRBD2 matching 7 bases. V lost 5 bases and J lost 1; bases outside the gene matches: 3. Per germline, CDR1 KGHSH and CDR2 LQKENI. This CDR3 comprises 14 residues. The CDR3 region has the DNA TGTGCCAGCTCAGGGACTAACGGCACAGATACGCAGTATTTT. This sequence encodes CASSGTNGTDTQYF.

This clonotype was seen ten or more times. V and J are TRBV20-1 and TRBJ1-1; no reliable D call. V gave up 0 bases and J gave up 1 base, with 12 bases separating them. The CDR3 totals 15 residues. Germline V gene lookup returns CDR1 DFQATT and CDR2 SNEGSKA (reference sequence). This CDR3 is CSARDTASRNTEAFF. In DNA form, the CDR3 reads TGCAGTGCTAGAGATACAGCTTCCCGGAACACTGAAGCTTTCTTT.

This clonotype was detected ten times or more. The gene calls are TRBV10-3 and TRBJ2-2; D possibly corresponds to TRBD1 (6 bases). The germline V and J ends were trimmed by 6 bases and 1 base, with 12 bases remaining between them. CDR3 length: 15 amino acids. The germline CDR1 and CDR2 sequences are ENHRY and SYGVKD. CDR3 nucleotide sequence: TGTGCCATCAGCACCGGACAGCTGAACACCGGGGAGCTGTTTTTT. Translating it yields CAISTGQLNTGELFF.

This clonotype has a count of ten or more. The CDR3 sequence is CASSLAPQGADGELFF. The CDR3 coding sequence is TGTGCCAGCAGCTTAGCCCCACAGGGGGCGGACGGGGAGCTGTTTTTT. This sequence joins TRBV7-6 and TRBJ2-2, with 9 bases aligning to TRBD1. With V trimmed by 0 bases and J by 7 bases, 6 bases remained unmatched. The CDR3 is 16 residues long. CDR1 and CDR2 (germline): SGHVS, FNYEAQ. Drawing the rest from reference TRBV7-6 and TRBJ2-2, the complete variable domain is GAGVSQSPRYKVTKRGQDVALRCDPISGHVSLYWYRQALGQGPEFLTYFNYEAQQDKSGLPNDRFSAERPEGSISTLTIQRTEQRDSAMYRCASSLAPQGADGELFFGEGSRLTVL.

The sample holds many counts of this clonotype. The chain couples TRBV3-1 to TRBJ1-5; TRBD1 might be the D (5 bases). The ends were cut back, 0 bases at V and 3 bases at J, with 15 bases in the middle. The CDR3 sequence is 17 residues long. Germline assignment: CDR1 LGHDT and CDR2 YNNKEL (reference sequence). The CDR3 protein is CASSQDGSGGFNQPQHF. The CDR3 DNA sequence: TGTGCCAGCAGCCAAGATGGTTCCGGGGGATTCAATCAGCCCCAGCATTTT.

This clonotype was seen ten or more times. Here the CDR3 reads CSARTGGPDTQYF. For the CDR3, the DNA is TGCAGTGCTCGTACTGGTGGGCCAGATACGCAGTATTTT. V and J are TRBV20-1 and TRBJ2-3; D gene ambiguous. The germline V gene has CDR1 DFQATT and CDR2 SNEGSKA (reference sequence). This CDR3 has 13 residues. Deletions cut 5 bases from V and 4 bases from J, with 13 bases between.

This clonotype was found a few times. A read error may explain this, as a much larger clone is one base away. J is TRBJ2-1 and V is TRBV7-8, with 7 positions matching TRBD2. The CDR3 is 16 amino acids. CDR1 SGHVS and CDR2 FQNEAQ come from the germline V gene. In DNA, the CDR3 is TGTGCCAGCAGCGCGATCGGGGGGATAACCTACAATGAGCAGTCCTTC. Protein product: CASSAIGGITYNEQSF.

This clonotype was detected ten times or more. J is TRBJ2-1 and V is TRBV29-1, with 10 bases that match TRBD1. The CDR3 covers 15 residues. The V gene end was trimmed by 0 bases and the J gene end by 5 bases; junction bases not matched to a gene: 4. Germline CDR1 and CDR2: SQVTM and ANQGSEA. Here the CDR3 reads CSVEDRQGAHNEQFF. The CDR3 DNA reads TGCAGCGTTGAAGATCGACAGGGGGCGCACAATGAGCAGTTCTTC.

On this clonotype: It is unclear where the CDR3 begins or ends on the DNA, so no DNA is shown, and the CDR3 is as TCRdb lists it. This rearrangement joins TRBV7-5 to TRBJ2-1; TRBD1 reflects the table's D call only, with no check against the DNA. TRBV7-5 is described as a pseudogene. The CDR3 contains 16 residues when both ends are counted. CDR3 sequence reads: CISVPAAGGPHNEQFF.

This clonotype was detected ten times or more. The chain is built from TRBV11-2 and TRBJ2-7; 9 bases line up with TRBD1. The germline V gene has CDR1 SGHAT and CDR2 FQNNGV. Trimming at V came to 4 bases and at J to 2 bases, leaving 0 bases not matched to a gene. The CDR3 is 13 amino acids. Written as DNA, the CDR3 is TGTGCCAGCAGCTGGGACAGGGCCTACGAGCAGTACTTC. Protein: CASSWDRAYEQYF.

In this sample, this clonotype turned up many times. The V gene is TRBV7-9, the J gene TRBJ1-1; a weak D match, TRBD1 (5 bases). This CDR3 contains 14 residues. Trimming pared 6 bases from V and 0 bases from J, leaving 11 bases between. Looked up from germline, CDR1 is SEHNR and CDR2 is FQNEAQ (reference sequence). The CDR3 loop reads CASRKGDVNTEAFF. The CDR3 bases are TGTGCCAGCAGAAAAGGGGACGTGAACACTGAAGCTTTCTTT.

This clonotype was counted at least ten times. J is TRBJ1-1 and V is TRBV6-6; 11 positions agree with TRBD1. The CDR3 contains 13 residues. V shed 6 bases, J shed 7 bases, and the junction held 4 bases outside the gene matches. The germline gives CDR1 MNHNY, CDR2 SVGAGI (reference sequence). The CDR3 bases are TGTGCCAGCAGCTCCGGGACAGGGGGTGAAGCTTTCTTT. This sequence encodes CASSSGTGGEAFF.

This clonotype was seen a handful of times. No conserved phenylalanine or tryptophan ends this CDR3, so it is likely a read error. The chain combines TRBV7-2 with TRBJ2-3, with 7 bases that match TRBD1. The CDR3 runs to 15 residues. The germline gives CDR1 SGHTA, CDR2 FQGNSA. Trimming took 5 bases from V and 8 from J; bases not matched to a gene: 13. In DNA form, the CDR3 reads TGTGCCAGCAGCCGCCCGACAGGGTTGATGATTACGCAGTATCTT. Translation gives CASSRPTGLMITQYL.

A few counts support this clonotype. This sequence joins TRBV7-2 and TRBJ1-1; a weak D match, TRBD1 (5 bases). Germline values: CDR1 SGHTA, CDR2 FQGNSA. Trimming took 2 bases from V and 2 from J, leaving 12 bases between them. The CDR3 is made up of 15 amino acids. This CDR3 reads CASSLQGLGNTEAFF. The CDR3 DNA reads as TGTGCCAGCAGCTTACAGGGTTTAGGAAACACTGAAGCTTTCTTT.

This clonotype has ten or more counts. This sequence joins TRBV2 and TRBJ1-4; D perhaps matches TRBD1 (6 bases). V shed 4 bases and J shed 4 bases, with 13 bases lying between them. This CDR3 has 15 residues. CDR1 and CDR2 from the germline V gene are SNHLY and FYNNEI. CDR3 DNA: TGTGCCAGCAGTGCCCGGACAGCAAGTAATGAAAAACTGTTTTTT. This codes for CASSARTASNEKLFF.

Worth noting for this clonotype: Being one base from a much bigger clone, this may be a read error. The rearrangement links TRBV12-3 or TRBV12-4 to TRBJ2-1; D gene unclear. This CDR3 is built from 14 residues. The CDR3 spells CAGSLRRVGNEQFF. DNA for the CDR3: TGTGCCGGCAGTTTGAGAAGGGTAGGGAATGAGCAGTTCTTC.

The chain carries TRBV20-1 and TRBJ1-1; D is ambiguous. Germline V CDR1 and CDR2: DFQATT, SNEGSKA (reference sequence). CDR3 length equals 13 residues. The V end was cut by 8 bases, the J end by 1 base, with 14 bases between. CDR3 sequence (DNA): TGCAGTTCCCCCCGACACGCGAACACTGAAGCTTTCTTT. It codes for CSSPRHANTEAFF.

This clonotype was found many times. The genes are TRBV12-3 or TRBV12-4 and TRBJ2-1; TRBD2 aligns across 11 bases. CDR3 length: 16 residues. V trimming: 7 bases; J trimming: 1 base; junction bases outside the gene matches: 6. Here the CDR3 reads CASTLTSGASYNEQFF. The CDR3 DNA reads as TGTGCCAGCACCCTGACTAGCGGGGCTTCCTACAATGAGCAGTTCTTC.

This clonotype was counted at least ten times. J is TRBJ2-6 and V is TRBV20-1; no definite D call. Between the trimmed V and J ends, which lost 5 bases and 2 bases, there was a span of 7 bases. The CDR3 spans 13 residues. From germline, CDR1 is DFQATT and CDR2 SNEGSKA (reference sequence). The CDR3 coding sequence is TGCAGTGCTGGACGGGCTGGGGCCAACGTCCTGACTTTC. Translating it yields CSAGRAGANVLTF.

This clonotype has a handful of counts. CDR3 protein: CASSEAPDIWGNTIYF. The CDR3 DNA follows: TGTGCCAGCAGTGAAGCGCCCGATATATGGGGAAACACCATATATTTT. This rearrangement joins TRBV2 to TRBJ1-3, with D uncertain. Germline lookup yields CDR1 SNHLY and CDR2 FYNNEI. V lost 0 bases and J lost 4, with 13 bases in between. CDR3 length: 16 amino acids.